The sequence of this TCR beta chain was determined in a study of blood T cells in healthy people across ages. Whole-study findings and limits: Possibly, changes in expanded clonotypes were confounded because donor CMV status was unknown.

This clonotype came up a few times. Its antigen is not known. Next came a second PCR, run for about 6 to 11 cycles, which used a sample-barcoded 5' primer along with a J-beta primer mix. Each cDNA was tagged by a template-switch adaptor containing 12 random nucleotides. CDR3-containing paired-end reads numbered at least 2.5 million in each sample. TCRdb re-called the 5' RACE reads through MiXCR, storing one row per CDR3 protein. The sample contains hundreds of thousands of distinct CDR3 sequences, around 46% of which appear only once. Germline V gene lookup returns CDR1 SGHTA and CDR2 FQGNSA. Trimming took 1 base from V and 2 from J, leaving 12 bases between them. This CDR3 has 16 residues.

Sequencing input: blood. The TCR originated in a man between 25 and 39 years old in good health. The V gene is TRBV7-2, the J gene TRBJ2-1; maybe TRBD2 (5 bases). CDR3 region: CASSLGTSLAYNEQFF. The CDR3 coding sequence is TGTGCCAGCAGCTTAGGGACTTCCCTAGCCTACAATGAGCAGTTCTTC.